A single sample gave rise to the 15 T cell receptor beta chains below, sequenced in a study of T cells in Graves' hyperthyroidism and ophthalmopathy (dated by TCRdb to between 2018 and 2021). Receptor libraries were prepared by multiplex PCR. Sequencing instrument: Illumina HiSeq 2000. TCR beta CDR3 regions were amplified from RNA transcripts. A first-round RT-PCR of the TCR CDR3 used the HTBI primer set with the Qiagen OneStep RT-PCR kit. TCRdb trimmed public reads at Q25 via fastp, called clones via MiXCR and kept in-frame beta chains. Entries that share a CDR3 protein sequence are merged under the most common genes and DNA. This sample lists about 500,000 distinct CDR3 sequences; roughly 16% were detected once. 25% to 35% of the sample rests with the top ten. Sequenced input: blood. Receptors were obtained from a young woman with Graves' ophthalmopathy.

The chain couples TRBV5-6 to TRBJ2-3, with a tentative D call TRBD1 (5 bases). CDR1 SGHDT and CDR2 YYEEEE come from the germline V gene. Trimming removed 3 bases at V and 2 bases at J, with 13 bases between. This CDR3 is 15 amino acids long. The CDR3 protein is CASSYDGHITDTQYF. CDR3 bases: TGTGCCAGCAGCTATGACGGACACATCACAGATACGCAGTATTTT.

With regard to this clonotype: This sequence may be a read error, since a much larger clone differs from it by one base. The gene calls are TRBV29-1 and TRBJ2-1; 10 nucleotides align to TRBD1. This CDR3 is 16 amino acids long. The germline CDR1 and CDR2 sequences are SQVTM and ANQGSEA. In DNA, the CDR3 is TGCAGCGTTTTAGGGACAGGGGAGGCGCGGGGGCTTGAGCAGCACTTC. Residues: CSVLGTGEARGLEQHF.

This clonotype has at least ten counts. The chain joins TRBV7-2 to TRBJ2-1, with D perhaps matching TRBD1 (6 bases). CDR1 is SGHTA, CDR2 FQGNSA, per germline. The V end was cut by 5 bases, the J end by 7 bases, with 15 bases between. The CDR3 has 14 residues. Written as DNA, the CDR3 is TGTGCCAGCAGCGGTTCGTTCGGGACAAATGAGCAGTTCTTC. Translation: CASSGSFGTNEQFF.

This clonotype appeared many times. The chain links TRBV6-6 to TRBJ2-3; 7 bases map to TRBD1. The junction had 7 bases not matched to a gene; V was cut back by 4 bases and J by 3 bases. CDR3 length: 15 amino acids. Germline V lookup: CDR1 MNHNY, CDR2 SVGAGI (reference sequence). The DNA for the CDR3 is TGTGCCAGCAGTTCTCGAGACAGGGCAACAGATACGCAGTATTTT. Residues: CASSSRDRATDTQYF.

A note on this clonotype: Just one base apart from a much larger clone, this may be a read error. This chain joins TRBV6-2 or TRBV6-3 and TRBJ2-4; D ambiguous. The CDR3 is made up of 13 amino acids. Germline lookup yields CDR1 MNHEY and CDR2 SVGEGT. This chain's CDR3 is CASSYGAKTIQYF. The CDR3 DNA reads TGTGCCAGCAGTTACGGCGCCAAAACCATTCAGTACTTC.

This clonotype has ten or more counts. The chain is built from TRBV20-1 and TRBJ1-1, with D perhaps matching TRBD1 (5 bases). Germline V gives CDR1 DFQATT, CDR2 SNEGSKA (reference sequence). Between the trimmed V and J ends, which lost 5 bases and 2 bases, there was a span of 9 bases. The length of the CDR3 is 12 residues. CDR3 nucleotide sequence: TGCAGTGCTTGGGACTTTAACACTGAAGCTTTCTTT. Translating gives CSAWDFNTEAFF.

This clonotype was counted many times. This chain connects TRBV20-1 to TRBJ1-1; 7 bases are a match to TRBD1. The CDR3 length is 13 residues. V shed 1 base and J 3 bases; nucleotides not matched to a gene: 2. Germline V gives CDR1 DFQATT, CDR2 SNEGSKA (reference sequence). CDR3 protein: CSARVDRDTEAFF. DNA for the CDR3: TGCAGTGCTAGAGTCGACAGGGACACTGAAGCTTTCTTT.

The chain carries TRBV28 and TRBJ1-4, with TRBD1 matching 7 bases. The CDR3 has 14 amino acids. Germline CDR1 MDHEN, CDR2 SYDVKM. The J segment lost 8 bases and the V segment lost 3 bases, leaving 6 bases of the junction unmatched. This CDR3 is CASSFDRVYEKLFF. The CDR3 coding sequence is TGTGCCAGCAGTTTTGACAGGGTATACGAAAAACTGTTTTTT.

This chain links TRBV4-1 with TRBJ2-1; 8 positions agree with TRBD1. Germline CDR1 is MGHRA and CDR2 is YSYEKL. This CDR3 contains 13 residues. The J segment lost 7 bases and the V segment lost 7 bases, leaving 6 bases of the junction unmatched. CDR3 region: CASTDRVLNEQFF. CDR3 sequence (DNA): TGCGCCAGCACGGACAGGGTCTTAAATGAGCAGTTCTTC.

The DNA of the CDR3 is TGTGCCAGCACAATCTCCAGGGGGTCCCCCTACGAGCAGTACTTC. It translates to CASTISRGSPYEQYF. The genes are TRBV6-2 or TRBV6-3 and TRBJ2-7; 7 bases align to TRBD1. The CDR3 is made up of 15 amino acids. Germline assignment: CDR1 MNHEY and CDR2 SVGEGT. V lost 7 bases, J lost 2 bases, and 11 bases stayed unmatched.

The V call is TRBV5-8, the J call TRBJ2-3; the D gene could be TRBD1 or TRBD2 (5 bases each). Germline assignment: CDR1 SGHTS and CDR2 YDEGEE. The CDR3 runs 17 residues. Trimming removed 4 bases from V and 1 base from J, with 19 bases in between. As DNA, the CDR3 is TGTGCCAGCAGCCCCGGGACGCACACAATGGGCACAGATACGCAGTATTTT. Translation: CASSPGTHTMGTDTQYF.

CDR3 bases: TGTGCCAGCAGTTGGGCGGGATCAGACTATGAGCAGTACTTC. Its translation is CASSWAGSDYEQYF. This chain links TRBV27 with TRBJ2-7; possibly TRBD2 for D (6 bases). V was trimmed by 4 bases and J by 7 bases, leaving 17 bases between them. This CDR3 is built from 14 residues. Germline values: CDR1 MNHEY, CDR2 SMNVEV (reference sequence).

This clonotype was recorded at least ten times. The DNA for the CDR3 is TGTGCCAGCAGTCCCCGGGGAGGGGCACTCTACGAGCAGTACTTC. It specifies CASSPRGGALYEQYF. The chain carries TRBV27 and TRBJ2-7; 7 nucleotides line up with TRBD2. Germline V gene lookup returns CDR1 MNHEY and CDR2 SMNVEV (reference sequence). The CDR3 is 15 amino acids. Unmatched junction bases numbered 10, after V lost 5 bases and J lost 3 bases.

This clonotype was seen only a few times. The chain combines TRBV12-3 or TRBV12-4 with TRBJ1-5, with 8 bases identical to TRBD1. The V gene end was trimmed by 3 bases and the J gene end by 4 bases; junction bases not matched to a gene: 8. The CDR3 has 16 amino acids. The CDR3 region is CASSFLDRVLNQPQHF. The CDR3 region has the DNA TGTGCCAGCAGTTTCTTGGACAGGGTTTTAAATCAGCCCCAGCATTTT.

Ten or more counts support this clonotype. This rearrangement joins TRBV12-3 or TRBV12-4 to TRBJ2-2, with TRBD2 matching 12 bases. The ends lost 5 bases at V and 7 bases at J; junction bases unmatched: 5. The CDR3 has 15 amino acids. The CDR3 reads CASSPTSGRSGELFF. For the CDR3, the DNA is TGTGCCAGCAGTCCCACTAGCGGGAGGAGCGGGGAGCTGTTTTTT.